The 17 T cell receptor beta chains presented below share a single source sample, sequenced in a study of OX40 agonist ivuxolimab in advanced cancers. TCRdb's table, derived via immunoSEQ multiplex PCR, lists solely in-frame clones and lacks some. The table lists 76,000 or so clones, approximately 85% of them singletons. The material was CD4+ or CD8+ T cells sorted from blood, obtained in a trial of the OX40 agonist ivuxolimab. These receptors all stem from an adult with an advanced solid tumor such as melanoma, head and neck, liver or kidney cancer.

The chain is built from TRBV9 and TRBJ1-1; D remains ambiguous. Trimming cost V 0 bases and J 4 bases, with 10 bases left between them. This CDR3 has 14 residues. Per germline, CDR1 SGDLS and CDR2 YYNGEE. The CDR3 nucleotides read TGTGCCAGCAGCGTAGCCCCGCTGGGCACTGAAGCTTTCTTT. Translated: CASSVAPLGTEAFF.

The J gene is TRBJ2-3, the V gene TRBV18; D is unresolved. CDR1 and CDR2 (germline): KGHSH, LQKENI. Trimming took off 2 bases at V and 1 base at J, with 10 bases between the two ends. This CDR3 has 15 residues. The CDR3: CASSPVTTGTDTQYF. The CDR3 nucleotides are TGTGCCAGCTCACCAGTTACTACCGGCACAGATACGCAGTATTTT.

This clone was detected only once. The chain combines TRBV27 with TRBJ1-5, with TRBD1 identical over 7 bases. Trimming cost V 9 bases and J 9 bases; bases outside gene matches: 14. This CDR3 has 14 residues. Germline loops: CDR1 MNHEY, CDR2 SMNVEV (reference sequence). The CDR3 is CARPGTEPEGPQHF. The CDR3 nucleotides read TGTGCCAGACCCGGGACAGAGCCCGAAGGGCCCCAGCATTTT.

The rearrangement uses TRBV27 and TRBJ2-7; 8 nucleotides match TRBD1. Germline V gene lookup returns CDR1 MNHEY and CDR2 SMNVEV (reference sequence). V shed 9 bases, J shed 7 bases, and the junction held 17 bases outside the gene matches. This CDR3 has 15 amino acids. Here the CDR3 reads CASKNPWTGSKEQYF. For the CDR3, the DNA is TGTGCCAGTAAAAACCCCTGGACAGGGTCTAAGGAGCAGTACTTC.

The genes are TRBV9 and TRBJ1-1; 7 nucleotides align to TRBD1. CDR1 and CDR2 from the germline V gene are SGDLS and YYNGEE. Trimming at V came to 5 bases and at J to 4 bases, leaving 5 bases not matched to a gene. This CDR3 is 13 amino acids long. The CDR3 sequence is CASSTRGGTEAFF. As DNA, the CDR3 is TGTGCCAGCAGTACCAGGGGGGGCACTGAAGCTTTCTTT.

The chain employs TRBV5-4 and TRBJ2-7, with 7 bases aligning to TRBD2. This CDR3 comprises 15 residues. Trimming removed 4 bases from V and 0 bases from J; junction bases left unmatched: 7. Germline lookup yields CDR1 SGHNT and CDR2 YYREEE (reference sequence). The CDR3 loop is CASSPLAVSSYEQYF. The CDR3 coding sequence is TGTGCCAGCAGCCCCCTAGCGGTGAGCTCCTACGAGCAGTACTTC.

The CDR3 DNA follows: TGTGCCAGCAGCACGGACAGTACAAACACTGAAGCTTTCTTT. The encoded protein is CASSTDSTNTEAFF. The chain has TRBV21-1 and TRBJ1-1; TRBD1 is taken as the D call from the table, unchecked against the DNA. TRBV21-1 is a pseudogene. The CDR3 covers 14 residues.

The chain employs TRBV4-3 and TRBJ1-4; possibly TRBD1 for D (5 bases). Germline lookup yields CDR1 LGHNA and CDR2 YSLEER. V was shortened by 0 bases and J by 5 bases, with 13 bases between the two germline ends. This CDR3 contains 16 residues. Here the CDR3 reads CASSQDNGGANEKLFF. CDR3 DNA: TGCGCCAGCAGCCAAGATAATGGAGGGGCCAATGAAAAACTGTTTTTT.

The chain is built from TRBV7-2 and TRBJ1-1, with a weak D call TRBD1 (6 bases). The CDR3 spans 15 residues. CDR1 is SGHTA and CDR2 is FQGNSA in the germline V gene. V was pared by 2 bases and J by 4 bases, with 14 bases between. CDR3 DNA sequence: TGTGCCAGCAGCTTACTGGGGGGGCAAAGCACTGAAGCTTTCTTT. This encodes CASSLLGGQSTEAFF.

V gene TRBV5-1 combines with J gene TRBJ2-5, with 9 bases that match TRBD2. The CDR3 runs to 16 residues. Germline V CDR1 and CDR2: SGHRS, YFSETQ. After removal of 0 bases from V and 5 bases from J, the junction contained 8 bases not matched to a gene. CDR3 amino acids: CASSLAASGEGETQYF. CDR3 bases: TGCGCCAGCAGCTTGGCGGCTAGCGGGGAGGGGGAGACCCAGTACTTC.

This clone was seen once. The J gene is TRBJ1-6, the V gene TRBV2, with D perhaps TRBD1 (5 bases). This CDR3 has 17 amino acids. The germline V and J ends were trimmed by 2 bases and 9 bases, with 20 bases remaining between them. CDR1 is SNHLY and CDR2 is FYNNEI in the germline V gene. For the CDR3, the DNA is TGTGCCAGCAGTGAACAGGGTCTAATGACGGGGGGTTCACCCCTCCACTTT. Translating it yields CASSEQGLMTGGSPLHF.

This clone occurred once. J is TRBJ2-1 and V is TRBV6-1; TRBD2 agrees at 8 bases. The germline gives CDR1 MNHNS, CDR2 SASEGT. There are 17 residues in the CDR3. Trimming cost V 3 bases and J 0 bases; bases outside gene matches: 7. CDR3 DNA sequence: TGTGCCAGCAGTGACCTTAGCGGGGTAAGCTCCTACAATGAGCAGTTCTTC. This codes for CASSDLSGVSSYNEQFF.

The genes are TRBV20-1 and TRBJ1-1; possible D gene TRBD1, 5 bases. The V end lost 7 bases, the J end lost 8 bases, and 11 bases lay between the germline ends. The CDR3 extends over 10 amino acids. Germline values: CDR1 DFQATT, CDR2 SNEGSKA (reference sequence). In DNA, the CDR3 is TGCAGTGTTCCGGGGCTAGAAGCTTTCTTT. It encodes CSVPGLEAFF.

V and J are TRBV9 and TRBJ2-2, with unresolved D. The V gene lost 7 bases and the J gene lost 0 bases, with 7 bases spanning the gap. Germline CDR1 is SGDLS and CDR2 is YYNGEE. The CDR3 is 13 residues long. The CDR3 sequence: CASQTANTGELFF. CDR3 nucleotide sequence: TGTGCCAGCCAAACAGCGAACACCGGGGAGCTGTTTTTT.

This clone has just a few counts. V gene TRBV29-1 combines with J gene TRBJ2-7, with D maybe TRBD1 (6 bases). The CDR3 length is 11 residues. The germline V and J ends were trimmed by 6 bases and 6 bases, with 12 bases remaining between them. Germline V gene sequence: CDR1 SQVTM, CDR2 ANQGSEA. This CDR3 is CSVGNRVEQYF. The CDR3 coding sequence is TGCAGCGTGGGGAACAGGGTCGAGCAGTACTTC.

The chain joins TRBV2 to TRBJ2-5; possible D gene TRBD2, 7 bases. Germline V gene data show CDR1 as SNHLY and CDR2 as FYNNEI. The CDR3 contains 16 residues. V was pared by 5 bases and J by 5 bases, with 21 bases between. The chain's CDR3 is CASSSPGGGQWETQYF. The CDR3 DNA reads TGTGCCAGCAGTTCCCCTGGGGGGGGGCAGTGGGAGACCCAGTACTTC.

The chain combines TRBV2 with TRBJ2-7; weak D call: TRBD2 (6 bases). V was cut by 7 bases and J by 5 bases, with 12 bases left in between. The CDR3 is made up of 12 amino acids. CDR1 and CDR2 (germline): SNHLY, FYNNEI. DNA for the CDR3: TGTGCCAGCAACGCGGGGATACACGAGCAGTACTTC. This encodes CASNAGIHEQYF.